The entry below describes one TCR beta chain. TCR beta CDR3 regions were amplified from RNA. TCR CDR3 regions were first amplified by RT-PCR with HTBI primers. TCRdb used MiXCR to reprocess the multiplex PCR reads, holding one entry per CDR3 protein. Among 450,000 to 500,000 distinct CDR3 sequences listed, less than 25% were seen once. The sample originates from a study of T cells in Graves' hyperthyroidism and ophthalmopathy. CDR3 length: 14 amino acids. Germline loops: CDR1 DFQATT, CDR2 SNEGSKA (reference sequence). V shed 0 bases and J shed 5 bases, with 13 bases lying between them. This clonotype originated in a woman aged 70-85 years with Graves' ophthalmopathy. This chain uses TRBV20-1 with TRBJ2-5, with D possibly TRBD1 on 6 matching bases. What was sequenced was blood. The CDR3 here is CSARDPTGLETQYF. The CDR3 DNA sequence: TGCAGTGCTAGAGATCCCACAGGGCTGGAGACCCAGTACTTC.